These T cell receptor beta chains were read from a single sample in a study of T cell responses to AZD1222 COVID-19 vaccine. The method was immunoSEQ multiplex PCR; TCRdb's version includes in-frame clones alone and lacks a portion of them. Found here are some 96,000 clones, 65% to 85% of them singletons; the top ten hold approximately 15%. Source: peripheral blood, taken 28 days after the second AZD1222 dose. Receptors originate from an adult who received the AZD1222 COVID-19 vaccine. CDR3s include the opening cysteine and the closing phenylalanine or tryptophan. A D gene is named only where the DNA matches it firmly. A row's size may be missing; if present it is once, few, many or a size class.

d_call	clone_size	j_call	v_call	cdr3_aa	cdr3_nt
NA	NA	TRBJ1-2	TRBV7-3	CASSSDGAYGYTF	TGTGCCAGCAGCTCAGATGGGGCCTATGGCTACACCTTC
TRBD1	NA	TRBJ2-2	TRBV4-1	CASSPRQGVDTGELFF	TGCGCCAGCAGCCCCCGACAGGGGGTAGACACCGGGGAGCTGTTTTTT
TRBD1	NA	TRBJ1-5	TRBV19	CASTNDQGAWQPQHF	TGTGCCAGTACAAACGATCAGGGGGCCTGGCAGCCCCAGCATTTT
TRBD2	NA	TRBJ2-3	TRBV2	CASSEAESSGGRPF	TGTGCCAGCAGTGAAGCGGAAAGCTCGGGGGGGAGGCCCTTT
TRBD2	NA	TRBJ2-7	TRBV3-1/TRBV3-2	CASSQSRLGTSSYEQYF	TGTGCCAGCAGCCAATCAAGACTCGGGACTAGCAGCTACGAGCAGTACTTC
NA	NA	TRBJ1-5	TRBV3-1/TRBV3-2	CASSQGDKPQHF	TGTGCCAGCAGCCAAGGGGACAAGCCCCAGCATTTT
TRBD1	NA	TRBJ1-2	TRBV10-3	CAILGTDSSYGYTF	TGTGCCATCTTGGGGACAGACTCGTCTTATGGCTACACCTTC
NA	NA	TRBJ1-5	TRBV6-6	CASSPLAGPKGGNSNQPQHF	TGTGCCAGCAGCCCACTGGCGGGACCCAAGGGGGGGAATAGCAATCAGCCCCAGCATTTT
NA	once	TRBJ2-3	TRBV5-5	CASSFSDTSDTQYF	TGTGCCAGCAGCTTCTCGGACACCTCAGACACGCAGTATTTT
TRBD2	NA	TRBJ2-2	TRBV6-5	CASSSSGRHTGELFF	TGTGCCAGCAGTTCAAGCGGGAGGCACACCGGGGAGCTGTTTTTT
TRBD2	NA	TRBJ2-1	TRBV5-4	CASSSGRGGGWSDEQFF	TGTGCCAGCAGCTCCGGGAGGGGGGGAGGATGGAGCGATGAGCAGTTCTTC
NA	once	TRBJ1-4	TRBV7-2	CASSFGFPLSELFF	TGTGCCAGCAGCTTTGGTTTCCCCCTTTCGGAACTGTTTTTT
TRBD1	once	TRBJ1-2	TRBV14	CASSQIGTDYGYTF	TGTGCCAGCAGCCAAATCGGGACAGATTATGGCTACACCTTC
TRBD1	NA	TRBJ2-1	TRBV7-8	CASSTPGTGRRNEQFF	TGTGCCAGCAGCACACCCGGGACAGGGAGGAGAAATGAGCAGTTCTTC
NA	NA	TRBJ2-7	TRBV24-1	CATFPRTEPYLKSAYEQYF	TGTGCCACTTTCCCGCGGACAGAGCCATACCTTAAATCCGCCTACGAGCAGTACTTC
NA	NA	TRBJ2-1	TRBV16	CASSQAAGYDTYNEQFF	TGTGCCAGCAGCCAGGCGGCAGGGTACGATACCTACAATGAGCAGTTCTTC
TRBD1	NA	TRBJ1-4	TRBV19	CARITGGTNEKLFF	TGTGCCAGGATCACAGGGGGGACTAATGAAAAACTGTTTTTT
NA	NA	TRBJ2-6	TRBV19	CASSSGQGANVLTF	TGTGCCAGTAGTTCAGGGCAAGGGGCCAACGTCCTGACTTTC
NA	NA	TRBJ2-3	TRBV20-1	CSASLSQNTDTQYF	TGCAGTGCTAGTCTCTCCCAGAACACAGATACGCAGTATTTT
NA	NA	TRBJ2-7	TRBV29-1	CSVWGDYEQYF	TGCAGCGTCTGGGGGGACTACGAGCAGTACTTC
TRBD2	NA	TRBJ2-1	TRBV12-3/TRBV12-4	CASSFGFFSSGLF	TGTGCCAGCAGTTTCGGGTTTTTTTCTAGCGGCCTCTTC
TRBD1	once	TRBJ1-2	TRBV3-1/TRBV3-2	CASSQGQGFVYGYTF	TGTGCCAGCAGCCAAGGACAGGGATTCGTTTATGGCTACACCTTC
TRBD1	NA	TRBJ2-5	TRBV24-1	CATSPGQPPETQYF	TGTGCCACCTCCCCGGGACAGCCCCCAGAGACCCAGTACTTC
NA	few	TRBJ2-1	TRBV11-3	CASSLAGPSSYNEQFF	TGTGCCAGCAGCTTAGCAGGTCCCTCCTCCTACAATGAGCAGTTCTTC
NA	once	TRBJ1-5	TRBV19	CASSIQGSQPQHF	TGTGCCAGTAGTATACAGGGTAGCCAGCCCCAGCATTTT
NA	NA	TRBJ2-7	TRBV27	CASSGRAHEQYF	TGTGCCAGCAGTGGGCGAGCGCACGAGCAGTACTTC
NA	NA	TRBJ1-1	TRBV7-2	CASSIGLNTEAFF	TGTGCCAGCAGCATTGGACTGAACACTGAAGCTTTCTTT
NA	NA	TRBJ1-3	TRBV6-6	CASLLDGEVSGNTIYF	TGTGCCAGCCTCCTCGACGGGGAAGTCTCTGGAAACACCATATATTTT
NA	NA	TRBJ2-7	TRBV27	CASSFRLWAGASYEQYF	TGTGCCAGCAGTTTTCGCCTTTGGGCGGGGGCTTCCTACGAGCAGTACTTC
TRBD1	once	TRBJ2-1	TRBV28	CASSSYGTDQFF	TGTGCCAGCAGTTCCTACGGGACAGACCAGTTCTTC
TRBD1	NA	TRBJ1-6	TRBV10-2	CASRGDRGRGNNSPLHF	TGCGCCAGCCGGGGCGACAGGGGGCGCGGGAATAATTCACCCCTCCACTTT
TRBD1	NA	TRBJ2-3	TRBV15	CATSREGQITDTQYF	TGTGCCACCAGCAGAGAGGGACAGATCACAGATACGCAGTATTTT
TRBD1	NA	TRBJ2-7	TRBV5-1	CASSLTGTGDYEQYF	TGCGCCAGCAGCTTAACCGGGACAGGAGACTACGAGCAGTACTTC
NA	NA	TRBJ1-2	TRBV7-2	CASSSFDGTSGGYTF	TGTGCCAGCAGCTCCTTCGACGGGACATCAGGTGGCTACACCTTC
NA	NA	TRBJ2-1	TRBV6-4	CASSHRVGNEQFF	TGTGCCAGCAGTCATCGGGTGGGGAATGAGCAGTTCTTC